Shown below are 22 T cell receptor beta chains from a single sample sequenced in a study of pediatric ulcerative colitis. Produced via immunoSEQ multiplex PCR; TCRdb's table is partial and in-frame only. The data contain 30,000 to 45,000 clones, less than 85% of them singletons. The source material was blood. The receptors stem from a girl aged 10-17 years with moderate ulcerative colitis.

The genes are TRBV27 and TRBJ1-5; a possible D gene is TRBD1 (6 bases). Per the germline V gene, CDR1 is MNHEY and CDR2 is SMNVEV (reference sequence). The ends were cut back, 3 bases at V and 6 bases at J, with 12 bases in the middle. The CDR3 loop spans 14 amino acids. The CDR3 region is CASSLAGVAQPQHF. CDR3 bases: TGTGCCAGCAGTTTGGCAGGGGTGGCTCAGCCCCAGCATTTT.

The CDR3: CASRFETYATGEQYF. The CDR3 coding sequence is TGTGCCAGCAGATTCGAGACGTACGCGACGGGAGAGCAGTACTTC. The chain has TRBV6-6 and TRBJ2-7, with a tentative D call TRBD2 (5 bases). CDR1 MNHNY and CDR2 SVGAGI come from the germline V gene (reference sequence). This CDR3 spans 15 amino acids. Trimming left V 6 bases short and J 7 bases short, with 22 bases between.

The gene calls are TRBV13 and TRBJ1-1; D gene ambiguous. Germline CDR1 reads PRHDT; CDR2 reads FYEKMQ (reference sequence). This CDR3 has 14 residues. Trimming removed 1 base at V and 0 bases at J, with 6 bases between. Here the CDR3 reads CASSLVGLNTEAFF. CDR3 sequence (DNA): TGTGCCAGCAGCTTAGTTGGCCTGAACACTGAAGCTTTCTTT.

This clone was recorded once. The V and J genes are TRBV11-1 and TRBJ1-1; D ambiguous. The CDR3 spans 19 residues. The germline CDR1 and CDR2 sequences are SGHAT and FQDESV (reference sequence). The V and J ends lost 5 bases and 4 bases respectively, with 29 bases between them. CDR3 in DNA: TGTGCCAGCAGCCCCGTTCGTCACGTTGGTGGGTCAGATCGCACTGAAGCTTTCTTT. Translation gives CASSPVRHVGGSDRTEAFF. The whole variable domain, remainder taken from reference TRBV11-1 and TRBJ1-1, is EAEVAQSPRYKITEKSQAVAFWCDPISGHATLYWYRQILGQGPELLVQFQDESVVDDSQLPKDRFSAERLKGVDSTLKIQPAELGDSAMYLCASSPVRHVGGSDRTEAFFGQGTRLTVV.

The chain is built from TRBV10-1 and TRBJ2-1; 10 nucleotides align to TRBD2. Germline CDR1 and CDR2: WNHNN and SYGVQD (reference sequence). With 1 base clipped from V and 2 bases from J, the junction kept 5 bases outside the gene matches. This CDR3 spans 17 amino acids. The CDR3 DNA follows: TGCGCCAGCAGTGAGTATCTTAGCGGGGGGACCTACAATGAGCAGTTCTTC. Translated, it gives CASSEYLSGGTYNEQFF.

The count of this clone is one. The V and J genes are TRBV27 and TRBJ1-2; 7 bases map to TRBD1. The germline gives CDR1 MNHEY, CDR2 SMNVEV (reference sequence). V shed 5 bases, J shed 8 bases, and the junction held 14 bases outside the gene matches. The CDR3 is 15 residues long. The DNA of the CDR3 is TGTGCCAGCAGTCCTCGGACAGGAAACCTTGCGGGCTACACCTTC. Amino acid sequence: CASSPRTGNLAGYTF.

The CDR3 spells CASSPEQGGVYEQYF. CDR3 sequence (DNA): TGTGCCAGCTCACCCGAACAGGGGGGGGTTTACGAGCAGTACTTC. The rearrangement links TRBV18 to TRBJ2-7; the D gene is possibly TRBD1 (8 bases). Germline V gene data show CDR1 as KGHSH and CDR2 as LQKENI. The CDR3 extends over 15 amino acids. The V gene lost 3 bases and the J gene lost 4 bases, with 16 bases spanning the gap.

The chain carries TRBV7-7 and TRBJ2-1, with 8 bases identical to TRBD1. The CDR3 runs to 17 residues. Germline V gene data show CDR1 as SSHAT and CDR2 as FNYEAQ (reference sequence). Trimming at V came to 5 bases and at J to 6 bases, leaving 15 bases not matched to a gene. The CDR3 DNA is TGTGCCAGCAGCGCCGTGCCCGGGACAGGACCTTCCAATGAGCAGTTCTTC. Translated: CASSAVPGTGPSNEQFF.

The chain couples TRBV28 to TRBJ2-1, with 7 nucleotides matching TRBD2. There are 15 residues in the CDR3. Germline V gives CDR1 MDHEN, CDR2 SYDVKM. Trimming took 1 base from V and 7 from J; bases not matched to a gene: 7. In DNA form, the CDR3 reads TGTGCCAGCAGTTTATCGGGACTACCCGGGAATGAGCAGTTCTTC. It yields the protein CASSLSGLPGNEQFF. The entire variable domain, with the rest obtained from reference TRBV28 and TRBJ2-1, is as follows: DVKVTQSSRYLVKRTGEKVFLECVQDMDHENMFWYRQDPGLGLRLIYFSYDVKMKEKGDIPEGYSVSREKKERFSLILESASTNQTSMYLCASSLSGLPGNEQFFGPGTRLTVL.

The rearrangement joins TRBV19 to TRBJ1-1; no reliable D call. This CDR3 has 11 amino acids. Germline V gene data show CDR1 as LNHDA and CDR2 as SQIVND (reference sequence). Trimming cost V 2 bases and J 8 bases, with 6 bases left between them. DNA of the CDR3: TGTGCCAGTAGTATACTCCAAGAAGCTTTCTTT. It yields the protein CASSILQEAFF.

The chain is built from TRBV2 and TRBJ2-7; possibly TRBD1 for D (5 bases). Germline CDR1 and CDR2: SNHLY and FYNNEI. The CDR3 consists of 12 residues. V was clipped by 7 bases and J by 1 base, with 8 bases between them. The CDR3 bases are TGTGCCAGCATAGACAGTTCCTACGAGCAGTACTTC. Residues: CASIDSSYEQYF.

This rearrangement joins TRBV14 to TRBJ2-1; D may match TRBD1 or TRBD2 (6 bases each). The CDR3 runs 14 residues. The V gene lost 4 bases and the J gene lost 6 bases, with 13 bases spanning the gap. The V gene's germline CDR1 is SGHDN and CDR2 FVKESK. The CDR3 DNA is TGTGCCAGCAGCCGCACCGGAGGGGGCAATGAGCAGTTCTTC. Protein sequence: CASSRTGGGNEQFF.

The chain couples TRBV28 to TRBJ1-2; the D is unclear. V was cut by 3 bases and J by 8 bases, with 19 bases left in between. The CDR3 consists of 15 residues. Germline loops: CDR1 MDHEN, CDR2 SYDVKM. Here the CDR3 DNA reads TGTGCCAGCAGTTTTAGCCGACGGACGACCAAAGGCTACACCTTC. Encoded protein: CASSFSRRTTKGYTF.

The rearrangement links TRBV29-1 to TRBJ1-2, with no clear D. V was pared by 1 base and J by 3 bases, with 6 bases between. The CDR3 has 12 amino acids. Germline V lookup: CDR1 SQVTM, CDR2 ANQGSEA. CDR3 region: CSVEGADYGYTF. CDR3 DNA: TGCAGCGTTGAAGGGGCGGACTATGGCTACACCTTC.

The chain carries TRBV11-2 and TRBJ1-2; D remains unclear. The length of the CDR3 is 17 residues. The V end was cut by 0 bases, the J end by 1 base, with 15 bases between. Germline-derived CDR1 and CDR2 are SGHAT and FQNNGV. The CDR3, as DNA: TGTGCCAGCAGCTTAGATCGGAGGCCAGCTATTAACTATGGCTACACCTTC. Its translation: CASSLDRRPAINYGYTF.

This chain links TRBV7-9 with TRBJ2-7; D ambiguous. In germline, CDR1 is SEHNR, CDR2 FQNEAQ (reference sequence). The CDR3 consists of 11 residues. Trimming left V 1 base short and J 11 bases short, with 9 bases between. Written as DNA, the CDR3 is TGTGCCAGCAGCTTAGGGGCGAAGGAGTACTTC. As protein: CASSLGAKEYF.

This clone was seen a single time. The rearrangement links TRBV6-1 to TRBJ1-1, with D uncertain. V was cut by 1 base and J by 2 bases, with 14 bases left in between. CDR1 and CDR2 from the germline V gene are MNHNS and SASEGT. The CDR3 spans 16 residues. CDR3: CASSEGLPQRNTEAFF. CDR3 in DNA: TGTGCCAGCAGTGAAGGACTCCCCCAAAGAAACACTGAAGCTTTCTTT.

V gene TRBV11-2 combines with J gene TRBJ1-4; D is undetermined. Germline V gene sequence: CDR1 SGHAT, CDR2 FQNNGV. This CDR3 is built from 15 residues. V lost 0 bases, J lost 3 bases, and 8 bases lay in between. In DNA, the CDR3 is TGTGCCAGCAGCTTAGACAGCCTACCTAATGAAAAACTGTTTTTT. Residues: CASSLDSLPNEKLFF.

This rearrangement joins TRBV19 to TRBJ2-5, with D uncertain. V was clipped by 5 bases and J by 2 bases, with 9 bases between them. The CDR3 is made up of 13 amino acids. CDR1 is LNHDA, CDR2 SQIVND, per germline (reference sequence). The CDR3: CASSWRPQETQYF. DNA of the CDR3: TGTGCCAGTAGTTGGAGACCTCAAGAGACCCAGTACTTC.

CDR3 sequence (DNA): TGCGCCAGCAGCCAGGTGACAGGGATCGGGGAGACCCAGTACTTC. Residues: CASSQVTGIGETQYF. This chain uses TRBV4-1 with TRBJ2-5, with 7 bases lining up with TRBD1. J lost 5 bases, V lost 3 bases, and 9 bases had no gene match. The CDR3 has 15 amino acids. CDR1 is MGHRA and CDR2 is YSYEKL in the germline V gene.

This CDR3 is CASSVGKGGYTF. In DNA, the CDR3 is TGTGCCAGCAGTGTGGGAAAGGGCGGCTACACCTTC. V and J are TRBV6-1 and TRBJ1-2, with D unclear. CDR1 MNHNS and CDR2 SASEGT come from the germline V gene. V shed 4 bases and J shed 8 bases, with 11 bases lying between them. This CDR3 region has 12 residues.

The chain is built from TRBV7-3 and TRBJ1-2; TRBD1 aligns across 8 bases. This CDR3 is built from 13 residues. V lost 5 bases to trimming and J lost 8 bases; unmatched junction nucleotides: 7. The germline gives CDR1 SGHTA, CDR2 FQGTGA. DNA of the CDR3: TGTGCCAGCAGCAACCGGACAGGGCAAGGCTACACCTTC. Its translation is CASSNRTGQGYTF.